This T cell receptor (beta chain) was identified in a study of T-cell reconstitution after alpha-beta-depleted transplantation in children. Regarding the study as a whole: Several hundred expanded graft clones reportedly gave rise to the alpha-beta T cells present about two months after transplant. From newly produced T cells came most of the T-cell counts and diversity one year after transplant.

This clonotype occurred many times. What it recognizes is unknown. Preparation of the TCRbeta library used unique molecular identifiers. MiXCR, applied by TCRdb to the PCR reads, yields one record per CDR3 protein. Of over 200,000 distinct CDR3 sequences listed, 11% are singletons. Trimming took 0 bases from V and 4 from J; bases not matched to a gene: 4. Germline values: CDR1 DFQATT, CDR2 SNEGSKA (reference sequence). There are 15 residues in the CDR3. The TCR was taken from a child less than two years old with acute myeloid leukemia, due to receive a stem cell transplant. The chain carries TRBV20-1 and TRBJ2-1, with 9 bases lining up with TRBD2. The material was PBMCs, obtained before TCRalphabeta/CD19-depleted stem cell transplant. The CDR3 sequence is CSARDPREGYNEQFF. In DNA, the CDR3 is TGCAGTGCTAGAGATCCGCGGGAGGGGTACAATGAGCAGTTCTTC.